The TCR beta chain described here comes from a study of long-term antiretroviral therapy in people with HIV. General study results and limits: Dominance of pre-ART expanded clones persisted, fluctuating and often declining after ART. The study found that diversity rose after ART but stayed below transplant donor controls.

Concerning this clone itself: What it binds is not known.

Assay version v3.0 of immunoSEQ was used, and it was run at survey level. The table came from immunoSEQ multiplex PCR; TCRdb's copy has only in-frame clones and leaves some out. This table holds 9,000 to 10,000 clones, 80% to 90% found once. The clonotype originates from a man aged 40-55 years with HIV. The input for sequencing was unsorted PBMCs, taken 0.7 years after starting antiretroviral therapy.

The CDR3 nucleotides are TGTGCCAGCAGCGGGACGGCTGGAAACACCATATATTTT. This gives the protein CASSGTAGNTIYF. The genes are TRBV6-6 and TRBJ1-3; TRBD1 might be the D (5 bases). Germline V CDR1 and CDR2: MNHNY, SVGAGI (reference sequence). The CDR3 length is 13 residues. V was trimmed by 6 bases and J by 2 bases, leaving 8 bases between them.